The sequence of this T cell receptor (beta chain) was determined in a study of neoadjuvant anti-PD-1 for oral cavity cancer. Indicated time point: after neoadjuvant nivolumab, at surgical resection. PBMCs were not maintained or expanded in culture before analysis. CDR3 length equals 15 residues. V lost 4 bases and J 6 bases, leaving 19 bases between the germline ends. In germline, CDR1 is MNHNS, CDR2 SASEGT. TCRdb's copy holds only in-frame clones and misses some; the assay was immunoSEQ multiplex PCR. The sample lists more than 10,000 clones, 70% to 80% occurring once. Specimen: PBMCs, collected after nivolumab (anti-PD-1) treatment. The chain couples TRBV6-1 to TRBJ2-7, with D perhaps matching TRBD2 (7 bases). The origin of this receptor is a person aged 35-80 years with oral cavity squamous cell carcinoma. The CDR3 protein is CASSGFTGRVSEQYF. CDR3 DNA sequence: TGTGCCAGCAGTGGATTCACAGGGAGGGTCAGCGAGCAGTACTTC.